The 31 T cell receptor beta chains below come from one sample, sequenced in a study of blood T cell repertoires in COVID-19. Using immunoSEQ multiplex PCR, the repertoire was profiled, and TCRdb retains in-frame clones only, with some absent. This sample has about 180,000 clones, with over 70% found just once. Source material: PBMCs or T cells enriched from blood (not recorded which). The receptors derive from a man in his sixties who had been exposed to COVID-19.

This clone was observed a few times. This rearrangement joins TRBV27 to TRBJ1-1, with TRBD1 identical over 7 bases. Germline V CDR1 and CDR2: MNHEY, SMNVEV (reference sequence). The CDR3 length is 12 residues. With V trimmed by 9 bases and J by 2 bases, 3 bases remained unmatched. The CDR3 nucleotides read TGTGCCAGTTGGACAGGCAACACTGAAGCTTTCTTT. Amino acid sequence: CASWTGNTEAFF.

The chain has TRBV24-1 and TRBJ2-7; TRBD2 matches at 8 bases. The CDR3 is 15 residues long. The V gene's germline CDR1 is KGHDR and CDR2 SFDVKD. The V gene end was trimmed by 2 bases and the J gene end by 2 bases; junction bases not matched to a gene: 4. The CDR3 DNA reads TGTGCCACCAGTGATTGGGTAGCGGGGACCTACGAGCAGTACTTC. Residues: CATSDWVAGTYEQYF.

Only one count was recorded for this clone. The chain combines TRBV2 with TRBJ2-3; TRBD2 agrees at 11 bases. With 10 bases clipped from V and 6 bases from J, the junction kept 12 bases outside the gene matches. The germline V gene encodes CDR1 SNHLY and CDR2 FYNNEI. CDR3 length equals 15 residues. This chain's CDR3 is CATARPSGGRDTQYF. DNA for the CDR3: TGTGCCACAGCACGGCCTAGCGGGGGGCGGGATACGCAGTATTTT.

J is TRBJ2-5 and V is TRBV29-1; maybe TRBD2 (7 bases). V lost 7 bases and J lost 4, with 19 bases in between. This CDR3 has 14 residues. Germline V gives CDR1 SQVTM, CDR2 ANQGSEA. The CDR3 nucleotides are TGCAGCGCAGTGGGGGGGCGCGGGTCAGAGACCCAGTACTTC. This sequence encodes CSAVGGRGSETQYF.

CDR3 protein: CASSLQTSDYYEQYF. CDR3 bases: TGCGCCAGCAGCTTGCAGACTAGCGACTACTACGAGCAGTACTTC. The V call is TRBV5-1, the J call TRBJ2-7; 8 nucleotides line up with TRBD2. V lost 1 base, J lost 3 bases, and 6 bases stayed unmatched. Germline CDR1 and CDR2: SGHRS and YFSETQ. CDR3 size: 15 residues.

The CDR3 nucleotides are TGTGCCAGCAGCCAAGGACTAGCGGGAAGCAATGAGCAGTTCTTC. It yields the protein CASSQGLAGSNEQFF. The chain has TRBV3-1 (or the pseudogene TRBV3-2) and TRBJ2-1; TRBD2 agrees at 11 bases. Unmatched junction bases numbered 2, after V lost 1 base and J lost 6 bases. Germline-derived CDR1 and CDR2 are LGHDT and YNNKEL (reference sequence). The CDR3 consists of 15 residues.

CDR3: CAGSTGGIADTQYF. The CDR3 region has the DNA TGTGCCGGGTCGACAGGGGGCATCGCAGATACGCAGTATTTT. The chain uses TRBV2 and TRBJ2-3; 10 bases map to TRBD1. The ends lost 11 bases at V and 4 bases at J; junction bases unmatched: 9. This CDR3 spans 14 amino acids. Looked up from germline, CDR1 is SNHLY and CDR2 is FYNNEI.

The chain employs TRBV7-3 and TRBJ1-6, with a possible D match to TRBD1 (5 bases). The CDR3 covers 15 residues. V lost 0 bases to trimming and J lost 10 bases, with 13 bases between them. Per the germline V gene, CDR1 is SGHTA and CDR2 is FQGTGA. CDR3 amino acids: CASSLTGRVESPLHF. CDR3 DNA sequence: TGTGCCAGCAGCTTAACTGGCAGGGTAGAATCACCCCTCCACTTT.

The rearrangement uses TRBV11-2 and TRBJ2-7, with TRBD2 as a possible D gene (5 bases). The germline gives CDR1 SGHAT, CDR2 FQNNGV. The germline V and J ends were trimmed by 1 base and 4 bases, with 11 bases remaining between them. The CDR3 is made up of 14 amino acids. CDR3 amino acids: CASSLVGRVYEQYF. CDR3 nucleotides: TGTGCCAGCAGCTTAGTCGGGCGGGTGTACGAGCAGTACTTC.

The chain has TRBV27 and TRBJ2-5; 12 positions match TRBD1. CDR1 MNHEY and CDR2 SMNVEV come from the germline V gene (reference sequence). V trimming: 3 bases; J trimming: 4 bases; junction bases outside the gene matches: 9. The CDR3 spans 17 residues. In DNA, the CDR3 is TGTGCCAGCAGTTTCCACCAGGGGACAGGGGGCAGAGAGACCCAGTACTTC. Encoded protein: CASSFHQGTGGRETQYF.

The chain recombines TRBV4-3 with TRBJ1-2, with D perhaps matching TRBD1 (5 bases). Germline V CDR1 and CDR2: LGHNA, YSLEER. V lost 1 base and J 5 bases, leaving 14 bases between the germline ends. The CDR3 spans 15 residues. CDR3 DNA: TGCGCCAGCAGCCAAGTCCCCTGGGGGGATTATGGCTACACCTTC. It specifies CASSQVPWGDYGYTF.

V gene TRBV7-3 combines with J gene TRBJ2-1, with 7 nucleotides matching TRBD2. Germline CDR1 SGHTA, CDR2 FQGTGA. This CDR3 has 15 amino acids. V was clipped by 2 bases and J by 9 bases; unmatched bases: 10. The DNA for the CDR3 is TGTGCCAGCAGCTTAGGAGTAGCGGGTGGAATTGAGCAGTTCTTC. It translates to CASSLGVAGGIEQFF. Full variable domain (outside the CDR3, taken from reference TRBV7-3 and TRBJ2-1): GAGVSQTPSNKVTEKGKYVELRCDPISGHTALYWYRQSLGQGPEFLIYFQGTGAADDSGLPNDRFFAVRPEGSVSTLKIQRTERGDSAVYLCASSLGVAGGIEQFFGPGTRLTVL.

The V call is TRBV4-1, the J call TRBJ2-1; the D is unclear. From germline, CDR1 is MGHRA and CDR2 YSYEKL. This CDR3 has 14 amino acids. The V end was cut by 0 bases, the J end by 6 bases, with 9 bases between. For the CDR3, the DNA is TGCGCCAGCAGCCAAGAGGAGCTATTCAATGAGCAGTTCTTC. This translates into CASSQEELFNEQFF.

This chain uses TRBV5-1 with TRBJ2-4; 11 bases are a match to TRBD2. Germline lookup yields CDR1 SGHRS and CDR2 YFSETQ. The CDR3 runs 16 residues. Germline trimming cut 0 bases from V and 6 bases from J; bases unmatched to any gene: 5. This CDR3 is CASSLGLAGGGNIQYF. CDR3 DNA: TGCGCCAGCAGCTTGGGCCTAGCGGGAGGTGGAAACATTCAGTACTTC.

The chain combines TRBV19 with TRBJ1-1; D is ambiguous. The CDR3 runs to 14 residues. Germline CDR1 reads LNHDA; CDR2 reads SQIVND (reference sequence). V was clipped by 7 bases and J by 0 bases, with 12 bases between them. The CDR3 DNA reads TGTGCCAGTATGAGAGGCTGGCTGAACACTGAAGCTTTCTTT. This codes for CASMRGWLNTEAFF.

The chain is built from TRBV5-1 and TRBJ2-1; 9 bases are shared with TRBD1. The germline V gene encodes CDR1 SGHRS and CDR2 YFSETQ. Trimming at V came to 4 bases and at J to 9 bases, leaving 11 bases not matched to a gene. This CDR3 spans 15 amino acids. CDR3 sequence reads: CASSSSGTGRGEQFF. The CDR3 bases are TGCGCCAGCAGCAGCTCCGGGACAGGGAGGGGTGAGCAGTTCTTC.

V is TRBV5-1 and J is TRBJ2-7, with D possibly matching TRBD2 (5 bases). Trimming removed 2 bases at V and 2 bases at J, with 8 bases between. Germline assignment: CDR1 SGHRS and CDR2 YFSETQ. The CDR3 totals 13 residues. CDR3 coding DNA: TGCGCCAGCAGCTTAGGGAGAACCTACGAGCAGTACTTC. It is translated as CASSLGRTYEQYF.

The CDR3 nucleotides are TGTGCCAGTAGTATCCAACCTTCGCGGGAGAAAGAGACCCAGTACTTC. Translating gives CASSIQPSREKETQYF. The J gene is TRBJ2-5, the V gene TRBV19, with TRBD2 matching 7 bases. Germline trimming cut 3 bases from V and 3 bases from J; bases unmatched to any gene: 10. The CDR3 runs to 16 residues. Germline assignment: CDR1 LNHDA and CDR2 SQIVND (reference sequence).

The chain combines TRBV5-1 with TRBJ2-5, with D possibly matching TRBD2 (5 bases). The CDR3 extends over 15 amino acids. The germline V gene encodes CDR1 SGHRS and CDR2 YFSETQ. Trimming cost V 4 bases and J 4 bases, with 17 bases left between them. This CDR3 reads CASSPAGVPLETQYF. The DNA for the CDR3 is TGCGCCAGCAGCCCAGCCGGGGTTCCGTTAGAGACCCAGTACTTC. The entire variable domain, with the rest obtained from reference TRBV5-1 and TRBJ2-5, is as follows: KAGVTQTPRYLIKTRGQQVTLSCSPISGHRSVSWYQQTPGQGLQFLFEYFSETQRNKGNFPGRFSGRQFSNSRSEMNVSTLELGDSALYLCASSPAGVPLETQYFGPGTRLLVL.

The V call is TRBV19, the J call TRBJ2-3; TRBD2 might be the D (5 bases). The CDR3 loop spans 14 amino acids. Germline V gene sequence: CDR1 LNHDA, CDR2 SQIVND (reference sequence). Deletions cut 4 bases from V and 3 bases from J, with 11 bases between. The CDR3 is CASSKSGKTDTQYF. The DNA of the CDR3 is TGTGCCAGTAGTAAATCCGGGAAGACAGATACGCAGTATTTT.

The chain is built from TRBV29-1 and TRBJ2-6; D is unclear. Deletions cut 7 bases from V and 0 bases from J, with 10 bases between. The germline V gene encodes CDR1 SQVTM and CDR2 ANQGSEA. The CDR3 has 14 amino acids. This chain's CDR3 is CSARGSSGANVLTF. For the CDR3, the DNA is TGCAGCGCTAGAGGAAGCTCTGGGGCCAACGTCCTGACTTTC.

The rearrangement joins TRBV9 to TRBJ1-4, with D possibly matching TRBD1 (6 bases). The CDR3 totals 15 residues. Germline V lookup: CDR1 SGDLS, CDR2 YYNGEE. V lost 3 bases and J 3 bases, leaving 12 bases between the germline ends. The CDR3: CASSAGTRANEKLFF. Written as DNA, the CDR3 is TGTGCCAGCAGCGCCGGGACAAGGGCTAATGAAAAACTGTTTTTT.

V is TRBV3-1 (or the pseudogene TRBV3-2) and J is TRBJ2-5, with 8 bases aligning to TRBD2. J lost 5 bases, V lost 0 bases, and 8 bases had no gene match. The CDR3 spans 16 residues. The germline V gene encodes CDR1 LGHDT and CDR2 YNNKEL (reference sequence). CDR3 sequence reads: CASSQDPAGDVETQYF. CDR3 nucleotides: TGTGCCAGCAGCCAAGATCCAGCGGGAGATGTGGAGACCCAGTACTTC.

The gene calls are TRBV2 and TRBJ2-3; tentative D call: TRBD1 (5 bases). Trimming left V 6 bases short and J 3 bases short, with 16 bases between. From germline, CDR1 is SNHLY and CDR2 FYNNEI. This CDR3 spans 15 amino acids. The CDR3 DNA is TGTGCCAGCAGGGACACAATACTGGGTACAGATACGCAGTATTTT. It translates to CASRDTILGTDTQYF.

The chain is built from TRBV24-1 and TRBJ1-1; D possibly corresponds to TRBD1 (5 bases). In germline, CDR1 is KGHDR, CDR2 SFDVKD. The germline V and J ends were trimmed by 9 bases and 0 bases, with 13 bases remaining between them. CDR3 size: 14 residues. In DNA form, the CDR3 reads TGTGCCACCCACAATGGGGCCATGAACACTGAAGCTTTCTTT. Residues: CATHNGAMNTEAFF.

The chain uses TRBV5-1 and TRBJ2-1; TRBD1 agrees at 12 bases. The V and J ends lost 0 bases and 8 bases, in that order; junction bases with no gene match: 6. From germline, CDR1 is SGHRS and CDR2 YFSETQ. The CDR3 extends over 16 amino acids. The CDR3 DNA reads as TGCGCCAGCAGCTTGGGGGACAGGGGGCGCGTACATGAGCAGTTCTTC. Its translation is CASSLGDRGRVHEQFF. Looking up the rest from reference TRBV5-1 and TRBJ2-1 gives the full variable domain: KAGVTQTPRYLIKTRGQQVTLSCSPISGHRSVSWYQQTPGQGLQFLFEYFSETQRNKGNFPGRFSGRQFSNSRSEMNVSTLELGDSALYLCASSLGDRGRVHEQFFGPGTRLTVL.

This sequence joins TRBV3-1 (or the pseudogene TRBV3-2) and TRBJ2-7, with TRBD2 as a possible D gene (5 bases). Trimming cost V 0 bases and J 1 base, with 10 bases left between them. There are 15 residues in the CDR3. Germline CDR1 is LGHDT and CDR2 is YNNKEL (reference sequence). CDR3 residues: CASSQDGNPSYEQYF. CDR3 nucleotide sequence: TGTGCCAGCAGCCAAGACGGGAACCCTTCCTACGAGCAGTACTTC.

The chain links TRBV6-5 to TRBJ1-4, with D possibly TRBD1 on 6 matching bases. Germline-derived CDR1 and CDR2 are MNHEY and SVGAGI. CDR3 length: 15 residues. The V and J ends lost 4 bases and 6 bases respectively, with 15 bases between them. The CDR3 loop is CASSSTMGADEKLFF. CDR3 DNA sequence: TGTGCCAGCAGTTCCACCATGGGGGCGGATGAAAAACTGTTTTTT.

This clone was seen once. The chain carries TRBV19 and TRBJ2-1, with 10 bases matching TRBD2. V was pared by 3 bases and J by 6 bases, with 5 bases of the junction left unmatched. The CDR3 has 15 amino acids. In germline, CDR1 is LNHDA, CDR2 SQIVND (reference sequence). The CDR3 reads CASSILAGASNEQFF. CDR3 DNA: TGTGCCAGTAGTATCCTAGCGGGAGCGAGCAATGAGCAGTTCTTC.

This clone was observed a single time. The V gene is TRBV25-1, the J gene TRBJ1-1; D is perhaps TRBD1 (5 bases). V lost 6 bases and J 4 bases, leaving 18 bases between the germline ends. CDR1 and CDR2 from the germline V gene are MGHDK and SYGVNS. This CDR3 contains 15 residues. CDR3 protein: CASRSEGVPGTEAFF. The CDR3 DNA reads TGTGCCAGCAGGAGCGAAGGGGTTCCCGGCACTGAAGCTTTCTTT.

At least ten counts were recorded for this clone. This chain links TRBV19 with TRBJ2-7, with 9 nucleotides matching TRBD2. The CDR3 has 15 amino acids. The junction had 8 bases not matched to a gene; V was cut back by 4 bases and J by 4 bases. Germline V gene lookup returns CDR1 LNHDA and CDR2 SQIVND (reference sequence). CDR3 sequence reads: CASSNLAGVGYEQYF. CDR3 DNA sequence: TGTGCCAGTAGTAACTTAGCGGGAGTAGGATACGAGCAGTACTTC.